This T cell receptor delta chain was retrieved from a study of Vδ1+ human thymocytes. Study-wide results and caveats: Unlike peripheral blood Vdelta1+ controls, thymic delta-chain sequences included 20% to 25% Vdelta2 and few Vdelta3. TRD repertoires were essentially private, unlike widely shared TRG clonotypes. Highly polyclonal TRG and TRD repertoires with Gaussian CDR3 length distributions appeared in thymus.

Extracted RNA was reverse transcribed into cDNA. The CDR3 regions were amplified by multiplex PCR from V-gene primers to a constant-region primer. TCRdb redid the clone calls on the multiplex PCR reads with CATT. The sample holds fewer than 25,000 delta-chain clones, 6.5% to 10% seen once. V lost 2 bases, J lost 0 bases, and 34 bases lay in between. Germline CDR1 TSWWSYY, CDR2 QGS. This CDR3 is built from 23 residues. Worth noting for this clone: Its antigen remains unidentified.

The chain links TRDV1 to TRDJ1; weak D call: TRDD3 (6 bases). Sequenced input: Vdelta1+ gamma-delta thymocytes from the thymus. The subset here: FACS-sorted CD3+ TCRalphabeta- TCRVdelta1+ TCRVdelta2- thymocytes. The source of this sequence is a child less than two years old who had congenital heart surgery. The CDR3 sequence is CALGEAPTDIYGTLGPYTDKLIF. The CDR3 coding sequence is TGTGCTCTTGGGGAAGCCCCTACCGATATCTACGGAACACTGGGACCTTACACCGATAAACTCATCTTT.